The 23 T cell receptor beta chains listed next were all sequenced from one sample in a study of shared clonotypes between healthy human individuals. Method: immunoSEQ multiplex PCR; TCRdb's copy keeps in-frame clones and lacks some. The sample consists of some 1.5 million clones, around 97% of them appearing once. The specimen was naive CD4+ T cells sorted from blood. Regarding subset: CD45RA+ positively selected. The origin of the receptors is a man under 40 in good health.

This clone occurred once. DNA of the CDR3: TGCGCCAGCAGCTTGGTTCCCGGGTCGGATTCGGGGGGCTACACCTTC. Encoded protein: CASSLVPGSDSGGYTF. This chain links TRBV5-1 with TRBJ1-2; D is undetermined. V was pared by 0 bases and J by 8 bases, with 20 bases between. Germline CDR1 SGHRS, CDR2 YFSETQ. CDR3 length: 16 residues.

Comment on this clone: Other DNA sequences within the sample encode an identical CDR3. The chain has TRBV20-1 and TRBJ2-7; the D is unclear. Germline V gives CDR1 DFQATT, CDR2 SNEGSKA (reference sequence). The CDR3 is 11 amino acids. Trimming cost V 2 bases and J 4 bases, with 6 bases left between them. This CDR3 is CSARPSYEQYF. The CDR3 bases are TGCAGTGCTAGACCCTCGTACGAGCAGTACTTC.

V gene TRBV5-1 combines with J gene TRBJ2-7; 9 positions agree with TRBD1. Germline-derived CDR1 and CDR2 are SGHRS and YFSETQ. V shed 7 bases and J 2 bases; nucleotides not matched to a gene: 4. CDR3 length: 13 residues. The CDR3: CASGTGSTYEQYF. Written as DNA, the CDR3 is TGCGCCAGCGGGACAGGGAGCACCTACGAGCAGTACTTC.

The genes are TRBV27 and TRBJ2-7, with D tentatively TRBD1 or TRBD2 (5 bases each). Germline CDR1 is MNHEY and CDR2 is SMNVEV (reference sequence). CDR3 length equals 15 residues. V was pared by 3 bases and J by 3 bases, with 15 bases between. The CDR3 protein is CASSLLGDVSYEQYF. CDR3 nucleotide sequence: TGTGCCAGCAGTTTGTTAGGGGACGTTAGCTACGAGCAGTACTTC.

The V gene is TRBV5-1, the J gene TRBJ2-7, with TRBD1 as a possible D gene (6 bases). Germline V gene sequence: CDR1 SGHRS, CDR2 YFSETQ. The CDR3 has 16 amino acids. Deletions cut 0 bases from V and 4 bases from J, with 17 bases between. DNA for the CDR3: TGCGCCAGCAGCTTGGGACCAACAGGGATGACTTACGAGCAGTACTTC. It is translated as CASSLGPTGMTYEQYF. Looking up the rest from reference TRBV5-1 and TRBJ2-7 gives the full variable domain: KAGVTQTPRYLIKTRGQQVTLSCSPISGHRSVSWYQQTPGQGLQFLFEYFSETQRNKGNFPGRFSGRQFSNSRSEMNVSTLELGDSALYLCASSLGPTGMTYEQYFGPGTRLTVT.

The chain is built from TRBV28 and TRBJ2-7; D unclear. V was cut by 7 bases and J by 4 bases, with 14 bases left in between. This CDR3 has 13 amino acids. Germline lookup yields CDR1 MDHEN and CDR2 SYDVKM. The CDR3 is CASTPQVGYEQYF. The CDR3 DNA is TGTGCCAGCACCCCCCAAGTAGGTTACGAGCAGTACTTC.

CDR3 bases: TGTGCCAGCAGCCAGGACAGGGCCGGGGAGCTGTTTTTT. Protein sequence: CASSQDRAGELFF. This chain joins TRBV7-8 and TRBJ2-2, with 8 nucleotides matching TRBD1. From germline, CDR1 is SGHVS and CDR2 FQNEAQ. The CDR3 is 13 residues long. The V gene end was trimmed by 5 bases and the J gene end by 6 bases; junction bases not matched to a gene: 2.

The J gene is TRBJ2-7, the V gene TRBV6-5, with TRBD1 identical over 7 bases. V shed 0 bases and J 2 bases; nucleotides not matched to a gene: 4. CDR1 and CDR2 (germline): MNHEY, SVGAGI. This CDR3 region has 15 residues. CDR3 residues: CASSYSRQGAYEQYF. In DNA form, the CDR3 reads TGTGCCAGCAGTTACTCTAGGCAGGGGGCCTACGAGCAGTACTTC.

V is TRBV18 and J is TRBJ2-1, with TRBD2 identical over 8 bases. The germline CDR1 and CDR2 sequences are KGHSH and LQKENI. The junction had 8 bases not matched to a gene; V was cut back by 1 base and J by 0 bases. The CDR3 covers 18 residues. CDR3 protein: CASSPRGGRSFSYNEQFF. The DNA of the CDR3 is TGTGCCAGCTCACCACGGGGCGGGAGGTCCTTCTCCTACAATGAGCAGTTCTTC. The full variable domain, in which reference TRBV18 and TRBJ2-1 provide the parts outside the CDR3, is NAGVMQNPRHLVRRRGQEARLRCSPMKGHSHVYWYRQLPEEGLKFMVYLQKENIIDESGMPKERFSAEFPKEGPSILRIQQVVRGDSAAYFCASSPRGGRSFSYNEQFFGPGTRLTVL.

The chain couples TRBV6-6 to TRBJ1-1; D is unclear. Deletions cut 2 bases from V and 4 bases from J, with 11 bases between. CDR1 and CDR2 (germline): MNHNY, SVGAGI (reference sequence). CDR3 size: 14 residues. The CDR3 bases are TGTGCCAGCAGTTACCTTGATGATATCACTGAAGCTTTCTTT. Translating it yields CASSYLDDITEAFF.

This clone appeared once. This chain joins TRBV5-1 and TRBJ2-2; TRBD2 is a possible D gene (5 bases). CDR1 is SGHRS and CDR2 is YFSETQ in the germline V gene. Trimming shortened V by 0 bases and J by 4 bases, and 19 bases separated the two germline ends. The CDR3 covers 18 residues. CDR3 DNA sequence: TGCGCCAGCAGCTTGGCCGGCGGCAGACGACGGGGCACCGGGGAGCTGTTTTTT. Residues: CASSLAGGRRRGTGELFF.

Comments on this clone: Other DNA sequences of this sample code for an identical CDR3. The rearrangement uses TRBV11-2 and TRBJ1-2; D remains ambiguous. The CDR3 has 13 amino acids. V was shortened by 1 base and J by 2 bases, with 5 bases between the two germline ends. Germline V gene lookup returns CDR1 SGHAT and CDR2 FQNNGV. The CDR3 sequence: CASSLAGNYGYTF. The CDR3 DNA follows: TGTGCCAGCAGCTTAGCGGGCAACTATGGCTACACCTTC.

The J gene is TRBJ2-7, the V gene TRBV5-4, with TRBD2 matching 8 bases. CDR3 length: 15 amino acids. Germline CDR1 reads SGHNT; CDR2 reads YYREEE (reference sequence). V was clipped by 4 bases and J by 7 bases; unmatched bases: 13. CDR3 protein: CASSNDGRASGEQYF. The CDR3 bases are TGTGCCAGCAGCAATGACGGGAGGGCCTCGGGAGAGCAGTACTTC.

The chain joins TRBV14 to TRBJ1-1; D is possibly TRBD1 (6 bases). Deletions cut 0 bases from V and 7 bases from J, with 9 bases between. The germline gives CDR1 SGHDN, CDR2 FVKESK. The CDR3 spans 13 residues. CDR3 region: CASSQDLQGEAFF. CDR3 DNA: TGTGCCAGCAGCCAAGATCTACAGGGTGAAGCTTTCTTT.

The V and J genes are TRBV2 and TRBJ2-6, with D possibly being TRBD2 (5 bases). V lost 7 bases and J lost 0, with 19 bases in between. Germline CDR1 reads SNHLY; CDR2 reads FYNNEI. The CDR3 runs 18 residues. CDR3 coding DNA: TGTGCCAGCACTCACCCGGGAAATACTTACTCTGGGGCCAACGTCCTGACTTTC. Protein: CASTHPGNTYSGANVLTF. Filled out from reference TRBV2 and TRBJ2-6, the complete variable domain reads EPEVTQTPSHQVTQMGQEVILRCVPISNHLYFYWYRQILGQKVEFLVSFYNNEISEKSEIFDDQFSVERPDGSNFTLKIRSTKLEDSAMYFCASTHPGNTYSGANVLTFGAGSRLTVL.

V and J are TRBV15 and TRBJ1-5, with 7 nucleotides matching TRBD1. V shed 0 bases, J shed 7 bases, and the junction held 9 bases outside the gene matches. Germline CDR1 and CDR2: LNHNV and YYDKDF (reference sequence). The CDR3 loop spans 16 amino acids. The CDR3 loop reads CATSRDRLTGSQPQHF. The CDR3 DNA is TGTGCCACCAGCAGAGATCGTTTGACAGGGTCACAGCCCCAGCATTTT.

The chain has TRBV5-1 and TRBJ2-6; D gene unclear. V shed 0 bases and J shed 1 base, with 8 bases lying between them. CDR3 length: 16 amino acids. Looked up from germline, CDR1 is SGHRS and CDR2 is YFSETQ. The CDR3 coding sequence is TGCGCCAGCAGCTTGGGCCCGGCGTCTGGGGCCAACGTCCTGACTTTC. Protein: CASSLGPASGANVLTF.

The chain is built from TRBV5-1 and TRBJ2-5; D unresolved. Germline CDR1 is SGHRS and CDR2 is YFSETQ. V lost 0 bases to trimming and J lost 5 bases, with 14 bases between them. The CDR3 has 15 residues. DNA for the CDR3: TGCGCCAGCAGCTTGGCCCGGAATGCTGGGGAGACCCAGTACTTC. The encoded protein is CASSLARNAGETQYF.

This rearrangement joins TRBV28 to TRBJ2-5; D not certain. This CDR3 is built from 13 residues. Trimming cost V 6 bases and J 1 base, with 9 bases left between them. Per germline, CDR1 MDHEN and CDR2 SYDVKM. The CDR3 reads CASSRLFQETQYF. The DNA for the CDR3 is TGTGCCAGCAGCAGATTATTCCAAGAGACCCAGTACTTC. The full variable domain, in which reference TRBV28 and TRBJ2-5 provide the parts outside the CDR3, is DVKVTQSSRYLVKRTGEKVFLECVQDMDHENMFWYRQDPGLGLRLIYFSYDVKMKEKGDIPEGYSVSREKKERFSLILESASTNQTSMYLCASSRLFQETQYFGPGTRLLVL.

The genes are TRBV5-1 and TRBJ2-1, with 7 bases aligning to TRBD2. CDR1 SGHRS and CDR2 YFSETQ come from the germline V gene. This CDR3 is built from 13 residues. The trim removed 4 bases at V and 7 bases at J, leaving 5 bases unmatched. The CDR3 loop reads CASSARGGNEQFF. For the CDR3, the DNA is TGCGCCAGCAGCGCTAGGGGAGGGAATGAGCAGTTCTTC.

The genes are TRBV11-2 and TRBJ1-2; D is undetermined. Germline V CDR1 and CDR2: SGHAT, FQNNGV. The CDR3 runs to 16 residues. V lost 1 base to trimming and J lost 0 bases, with 12 bases between them. The CDR3 region has the DNA TGTGCCAGCAGCTTAGGGGAGGGCCCAACTAACTATGGCTACACCTTC. Translation: CASSLGEGPTNYGYTF.

This rearrangement joins TRBV19 to TRBJ2-1, with D perhaps being TRBD1 or TRBD2 (5 bases each). CDR3 length: 14 residues. CDR1 and CDR2 (germline): LNHDA, SQIVND (reference sequence). The ends were cut back, 7 bases at V and 3 bases at J, with 13 bases in the middle. CDR3 nucleotide sequence: TGTGCCAGTACCAAGGGACGGCACTACAATGAGCAGTTCTTC. Protein product: CASTKGRHYNEQFF.

This clone appeared a single time. The chain employs TRBV10-1 and TRBJ2-3, with TRBD2 matching over 14 bases. Germline CDR1 and CDR2: WNHNN and SYGVQD (reference sequence). The ends lost 3 bases at V and 2 bases at J; junction bases unmatched: 4. This CDR3 is 17 amino acids long. The CDR3 DNA is TGCGCCAGCAGTGACGGACTAGCGGGAGGTGTCACAGATACGCAGTATTTT. This gives the protein CASSDGLAGGVTDTQYF.